Below, one TCR beta chain is given with its context. A sample-barcoded 5' primer and a J-beta primer mix were used in a second PCR of roughly 6 to 11 cycles. TCRdb used MiXCR to reprocess the 5' RACE reads, holding one entry per CDR3 protein. The table lists 800,000 to 950,000 distinct CDR3 sequences, 25% to 35% of them singletons. These data are taken from a study of blood T cells in healthy people across ages. CDR3 length: 13 residues. Trimming removed 9 bases at V and 12 bases at J, with 23 bases between. Germline CDR1 is LNHNV and CDR2 is YYDKDF (reference sequence). These sequences were also reported in another study, on T cells of mothers and their children. From that second work: Three healthy Caucasian mothers, along with their six children, were the donors. Reads obtained per mother exceeded 9.5 million TCR beta CDR3 reads, with a few million obtained per child. Thymic selection molds TCR recombination output in much the same way for related pairs as for unrelated pairs.

V and J are TRBV15 and TRBJ1-1; no reliable D call. The TCR originated in a woman in her thirties or forties in good health. The sample comprised blood. CDR3 amino acids: CATRETGEPKTFF. As DNA, the CDR3 is TGTGCCACGCGCGAAACCGGGGAGCCAAAAACTTTCTTT.